The text below deals with one TCR beta chain. Its specificity is unknown. This entry is derived from a study of cytomegalovirus exposure and HLA in healthy donors. The PCR had 60 Vbeta and 13 Jbeta primers. The method was immunoSEQ multiplex PCR; TCRdb's version includes in-frame clones alone and lacks a portion of them. Counted here are about 170,000 clones, about 76% occurring once; the ten biggest clones make up roughly 5.2%. Overall study results and limits: A list of roughly 160 TCR beta chains associated with cytomegalovirus was given. Researchers reported that a few CMV-associated chains were confirmed in vitro as CMV antigen-specific. As a later analysis revealed, the rate of TCR association differed by HLA locus, with DRB1 most and HLA-C fewest. Association of a missense DCLRE1C variant with TCR beta V- and J-gene trimming was reported in a later analysis.

V lost 2 bases to trimming and J lost 0 bases, with 5 bases between them. Germline CDR1 reads MNHNS; CDR2 reads SASEGT. The CDR3 contains 15 residues. The J gene is TRBJ2-6, the V gene TRBV6-1, with unresolved D. The TCR was taken from a woman aged 18 to 35 in good health and CMV-seropositive. Sequencing used PBMCs. In nucleotides, the CDR3 is TGTGCCAGCAGTGAATTCCTCTCTGGGGCCAACGTCCTGACTTTC. This codes for CASSEFLSGANVLTF.